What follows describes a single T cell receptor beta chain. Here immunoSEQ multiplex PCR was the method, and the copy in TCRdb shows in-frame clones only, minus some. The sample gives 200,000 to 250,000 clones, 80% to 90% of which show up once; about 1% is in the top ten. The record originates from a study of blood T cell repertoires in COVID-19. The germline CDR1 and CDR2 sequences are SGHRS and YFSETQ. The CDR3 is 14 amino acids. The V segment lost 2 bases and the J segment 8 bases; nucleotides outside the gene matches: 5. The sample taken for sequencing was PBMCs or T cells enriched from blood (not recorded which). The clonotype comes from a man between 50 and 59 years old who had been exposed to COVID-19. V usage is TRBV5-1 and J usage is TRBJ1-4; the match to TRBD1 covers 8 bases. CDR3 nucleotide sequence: TGCGCCAGCAGCTTTTCGGCAGGGGGCGAAAAACTGTTTTTT. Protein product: CASSFSAGGEKLFF.